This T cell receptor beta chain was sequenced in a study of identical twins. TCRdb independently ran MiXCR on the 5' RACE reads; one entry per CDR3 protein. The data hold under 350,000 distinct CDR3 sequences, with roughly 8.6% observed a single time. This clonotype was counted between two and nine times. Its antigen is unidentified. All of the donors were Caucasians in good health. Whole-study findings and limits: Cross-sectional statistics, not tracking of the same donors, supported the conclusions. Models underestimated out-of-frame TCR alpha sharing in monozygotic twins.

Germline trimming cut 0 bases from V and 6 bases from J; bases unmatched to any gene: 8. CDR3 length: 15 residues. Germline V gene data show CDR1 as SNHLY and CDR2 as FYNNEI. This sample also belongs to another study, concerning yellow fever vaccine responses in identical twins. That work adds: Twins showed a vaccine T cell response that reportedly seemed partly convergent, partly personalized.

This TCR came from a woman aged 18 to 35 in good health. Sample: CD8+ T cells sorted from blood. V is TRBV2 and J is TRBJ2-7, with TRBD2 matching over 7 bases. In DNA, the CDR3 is TGTGCCAGCAGTGAAGCCGGCGGGGGAAAGGGCGAGCAGTACTTC. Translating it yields CASSEAGGGKGEQYF.